This is a list of T cell receptor beta chains from one sample in a study of regulatory T cells in long-lasting Graves disease. MiXCR was run by TCRdb on the multiplex PCR reads, yielding one entry per CDR3 protein. The repertoire has approximately 380,000 distinct CDR3 sequences, less than 25% of them found once; the top ten carry around 20%. This sample comprised peripheral blood mononuclear cells (PBMCs), obtained when the disease was refractory, from a patient treated with antithyroid drugs. These receptors all come from a female donor with Graves disease. CDR3s include the opening cysteine and the closing phenylalanine or tryptophan. The order of the fields is D gene, CDR3 length, clone size, J gene, V gene, CDR3 protein, CDR3 DNA. The D gene is left open where the match is weak. The size of a clone is reported for some rows only, either as once, few or many, or as a class for expanded clones.

D gene: .
CDR3 length: 17
clone size: .
J gene: TRBJ1-1
V gene: TRBV30
CDR3 protein: CAWSVSFLSGLNTEAFF
CDR3 DNA: TGTGCCTGGAGTGTTAGTTTTTTGTCAGGGTTGAACACTGAAGCTTTCTTT

D gene: TRBD1
CDR3 length: 14
clone size: few
J gene: TRBJ2-7
V gene: TRBV6-1
CDR3 protein: CASSEYRGLDEQYF
CDR3 DNA: TGCGCCAGCAGTGAATACAGGGGGCTCGACGAGCAGTACTTC

D gene: .
CDR3 length: 13
clone size: many
J gene: TRBJ2-5
V gene: TRBV7-2
CDR3 protein: CASSLSTKETQYF
CDR3 DNA: TGTGCCAGCAGCTTGTCTACGAAAGAGACCCAGTACTTC

D gene: TRBD2
CDR3 length: 15
clone size: many
J gene: TRBJ2-6
V gene: TRBV30
CDR3 protein: CAWRSEAGGANVLTF
CDR3 DNA: TGTGCCTGGAGGTCAGAAGCGGGGGGGGCCAACGTCCTGACTTTC

D gene: .
CDR3 length: 15
clone size: .
J gene: TRBJ2-5
V gene: TRBV19
CDR3 protein: CASSIGQGREETQYF
CDR3 DNA: TGTGCCAGTAGTATAGGGCAGGGCCGGGAAGAGACCCAGTACTTC

D gene: TRBD2
CDR3 length: 13
clone size: many
J gene: TRBJ2-7
V gene: TRBV20-1
CDR3 protein: CSATVLAGNEQYF
CDR3 DNA: TGCAGTGCTACGGTACTAGCGGGAAACGAGCAGTACTTC

D gene: TRBD2
CDR3 length: 14
clone size: few
J gene: TRBJ2-7
V gene: TRBV7-2
CDR3 protein: CASRARLASYEQYF
CDR3 DNA: TGTGCCAGCAGGGCGCGACTAGCGTCCTACGAGCAGTACTTC

D gene: .
CDR3 length: 13
clone size: many
J gene: TRBJ1-1
V gene: TRBV7-3
CDR3 protein: CASSLRGTSEAFF
CDR3 DNA: TGTGCCAGCAGCTTACGGGGGACGAGTGAAGCTTTCTTT

D gene: .
CDR3 length: 14
clone size: many
J gene: TRBJ1-2
V gene: TRBV24-1
CDR3 protein: CATSDPGQNYGYTF
CDR3 DNA: TGTGCCACCAGTGATCCCGGACAGAACTATGGCTACACCTTC

D gene: TRBD1
CDR3 length: 15
clone size: many
J gene: TRBJ1-1
V gene: TRBV28
CDR3 protein: CASRVTGVLNTEAFF
CDR3 DNA: TGTGCCAGCAGGGTCACAGGGGTATTAAACACTGAAGCTTTCTTT

D gene: .
CDR3 length: 13
clone size: .
J gene: TRBJ1-5
V gene: TRBV7-3
CDR3 protein: CASSRNRDQPQHF
CDR3 DNA: TGTGCCAGCAGCCGAAACAGGGACCAGCCCCAGCATTTT

D gene: .
CDR3 length: 13
clone size: once
J gene: TRBJ2-7
V gene: TRBV28
CDR3 protein: CASSLVSPHEQYF
CDR3 DNA: TGTGCCAGCAGTTTAGTGTCTCCCCACGAGCAGTACTTC

D gene: .
CDR3 length: 11
clone size: .
J gene: TRBJ2-7
V gene: TRBV20-1
CDR3 protein: CSARGPDEQYF
CDR3 DNA: TGCAGTGCTAGGGGACCCGACGAGCAGTACTTC

D gene: TRBD1
CDR3 length: 16
clone size: .
J gene: TRBJ1-5
V gene: TRBV20-1
CDR3 protein: CSARDHQGDSNQPQHF
CDR3 DNA: TGCAGTGCTAGAGACCATCAGGGGGATAGCAATCAGCCCCAGCATTTT

D gene: .
CDR3 length: 16
clone size: .
J gene: TRBJ1-6
V gene: TRBV3-1
CDR3 protein: CASSQDRTGHNSPLHF
CDR3 DNA: TGTGCCAGCAGCCAAGATCGGACGGGTCATAATTCACCCCTCCACTTT

D gene: .
CDR3 length: 14
clone size: .
J gene: TRBJ2-5
V gene: TRBV5-1
CDR3 protein: CASRPAGGTETQYF
CDR3 DNA: TGCGCCAGCAGACCCGCCGGGGGCACTGAGACCCAGTACTTC

D gene: TRBD1
CDR3 length: 15
clone size: few
J gene: TRBJ1-1
V gene: TRBV5-5
CDR3 protein: CASSSLGQGGTEAFF
CDR3 DNA: TGTGCCAGCAGCTCTCTTGGACAGGGCGGCACTGAAGCTTTCTTT

D gene: TRBD1
CDR3 length: 15
clone size: many
J gene: TRBJ1-5
V gene: TRBV2
CDR3 protein: CASSPGQLRNQPQHF
CDR3 DNA: TGTGCCAGCAGTCCGGGACAGCTCCGCAATCAGCCCCAGCATTTT

D gene: TRBD1
CDR3 length: 17
clone size: many
J gene: TRBJ2-2
V gene: TRBV5-1
CDR3 protein: CASSLAGTEHNTGELFF
CDR3 DNA: TGCGCCAGCAGCTTGGCTGGGACAGAGCATAACACCGGGGAGCTGTTTTTT

D gene: .
CDR3 length: 13
clone size: many
J gene: TRBJ1-2
V gene: TRBV7-2
CDR3 protein: CASSPGPDLGYTF
CDR3 DNA: TGTGCCAGCAGCCCAGGCCCGGATTTGGGCTACACCTTC

D gene: .
CDR3 length: 14
clone size: few
J gene: TRBJ1-1
V gene: TRBV20-1
CDR3 protein: CSARDSRKVGEAFF
CDR3 DNA: TGCAGTGCTAGAGATTCCCGAAAAGTCGGTGAAGCTTTCTTT

D gene: .
CDR3 length: 15
clone size: many
J gene: TRBJ1-4
V gene: TRBV28
CDR3 protein: CASSTARLGNEKLFF
CDR3 DNA: TGTGCCAGCAGTACTGCCCGGCTGGGGAATGAAAAACTGTTTTTT

D gene: TRBD2
CDR3 length: 16
clone size: .
J gene: TRBJ2-1
V gene: TRBV5-1
CDR3 protein: CASSQGTSGFYNEQFF
CDR3 DNA: TGCGCCAGCAGCCAGGGGACTAGCGGGTTCTACAATGAGCAGTTCTTC

D gene: TRBD1
CDR3 length: 13
clone size: few
J gene: TRBJ1-5
V gene: TRBV20-1
CDR3 protein: CSARRQGASPQHF
CDR3 DNA: TGCAGTGCCCGACGACAGGGGGCCTCGCCCCAGCATTTT

D gene: .
CDR3 length: 13
clone size: many
J gene: TRBJ1-1
V gene: TRBV11-1
CDR3 protein: CASSLDRYSEAFF
CDR3 DNA: TGTGCCAGCAGCCTCGACAGGTACTCTGAAGCTTTCTTT

D gene: TRBD2
CDR3 length: 16
clone size: .
J gene: TRBJ2-5
V gene: TRBV20-1
CDR3 protein: CSARDRTSGSSETQYF
CDR3 DNA: TGCAGTGCTAGAGACAGGACTAGCGGGAGTTCAGAGACCCAGTACTTC

D gene: TRBD2
CDR3 length: 16
clone size: many
J gene: TRBJ2-5
V gene: TRBV7-2
CDR3 protein: CASSARGSGGQETQYF
CDR3 DNA: TGTGCCAGCAGCGCGCGCGGGAGCGGGGGACAAGAGACCCAGTACTTC

D gene: TRBD1
CDR3 length: 14
clone size: .
J gene: TRBJ1-1
V gene: TRBV9
CDR3 protein: CASSVVQGASEAFF
CDR3 DNA: TGTGCCAGCAGCGTAGTACAGGGGGCCTCTGAAGCTTTCTTT

D gene: .
CDR3 length: 14
clone size: few
J gene: TRBJ1-1
V gene: TRBV11-2
CDR3 protein: CASSLDSVGGLAFF
CDR3 DNA: TGTGCCAGCAGCTTAGATTCAGTGGGGGGCTTAGCTTTCTTT

D gene: .
CDR3 length: 14
clone size: .
J gene: TRBJ2-7
V gene: TRBV19
CDR3 protein: CASSSDTKDYEQYF
CDR3 DNA: TGTGCCAGTAGTTCGGACACCAAAGACTACGAGCAGTACTTC

D gene: .
CDR3 length: 13
clone size: .
J gene: TRBJ2-7
V gene: TRBV6-1
CDR3 protein: CATRDFLSYEQYF
CDR3 DNA: TGTGCCACCCGGGACTTCCTCTCCTACGAGCAGTACTTC

D gene: .
CDR3 length: 13
clone size: many
J gene: TRBJ2-4
V gene: TRBV30
CDR3 protein: CAWSMDLKNIQYF
CDR3 DNA: TGTGCCTGGAGTATGGACTTAAAAAACATTCAGTACTTC

D gene: TRBD2
CDR3 length: 15
clone size: .
J gene: TRBJ2-7
V gene: TRBV7-2
CDR3 protein: CASSSSGTETYEQYF
CDR3 DNA: TGTGCCAGCAGCTCTAGCGGGACAGAGACCTACGAGCAGTACTTC

D gene: .
CDR3 length: 14
clone size: many
J gene: TRBJ1-5
V gene: TRBV2
CDR3 protein: CASSRRGSNQPQHF
CDR3 DNA: TGTGCCAGCAGCCGAAGGGGGAGCAATCAGCCCCAGCATTTT

D gene: .
CDR3 length: 14
clone size: .
J gene: TRBJ2-5
V gene: TRBV19
CDR3 protein: CASSIQGVGETQYF
CDR3 DNA: TGTGCCAGTAGTATCCAGGGTGTGGGAGAGACCCAGTACTTC

D gene: .
CDR3 length: 13
clone size: .
J gene: TRBJ2-5
V gene: TRBV12-3/TRBV12-4
CDR3 protein: CASSLQAQETQYF
CDR3 DNA: TGTGCCAGCAGCCTCCAGGCCCAAGAGACCCAGTACTTC

D gene: TRBD1
CDR3 length: 16
clone size: many
J gene: TRBJ2-5
V gene: TRBV27
CDR3 protein: CASRPGTVPGQETQYF
CDR3 DNA: TGTGCCAGCAGGCCCGGGACAGTCCCCGGCCAAGAGACCCAGTACTTC

D gene: TRBD2
CDR3 length: 16
clone size: few
J gene: TRBJ2-7
V gene: TRBV7-9
CDR3 protein: CASSFASGRYSYEQYF
CDR3 DNA: TGTGCCAGCAGCTTCGCTAGCGGGAGGTATTCCTACGAGCAGTACTTC

D gene: .
CDR3 length: 17
clone size: few
J gene: TRBJ1-1
V gene: TRBV14
CDR3 protein: CASSQRQVVGIDTEAFF
CDR3 DNA: TGTGCCAGCAGCCAACGGCAGGTCGTCGGGATTGACACTGAAGCTTTCTTT

D gene: TRBD1
CDR3 length: 14
clone size: few
J gene: TRBJ1-1
V gene: TRBV19
CDR3 protein: CASAKTGMNTEAFF
CDR3 DNA: TGTGCCAGTGCCAAGACAGGGATGAACACTGAAGCTTTCTTT

D gene: TRBD1
CDR3 length: 14
clone size: many
J gene: TRBJ2-4
V gene: TRBV3-1
CDR3 protein: CASSPSTGINIQYF
CDR3 DNA: TGTGCCAGCAGCCCATCGACAGGGATAAACATTCAGTACTTC

D gene: .
CDR3 length: 15
clone size: few
J gene: TRBJ2-7
V gene: TRBV4-1
CDR3 protein: CASSEESGWSYEQYF
CDR3 DNA: TGCGCCAGCAGCGAAGAGTCAGGGTGGTCCTACGAGCAGTACTTC

D gene: TRBD2
CDR3 length: 16
clone size: few
J gene: TRBJ2-2
V gene: TRBV24-1
CDR3 protein: CATSELTSGRSGELFF
CDR3 DNA: TGTGCCACCAGTGAACTGACTAGCGGGAGGTCCGGGGAGCTGTTTTTT

D gene: .
CDR3 length: 14
clone size: many
J gene: TRBJ1-5
V gene: TRBV2
CDR3 protein: CASSRGGGPEPQHF
CDR3 DNA: TGTGCCAGCAGCCGGGGGGGGGGTCCTGAGCCCCAGCATTTT